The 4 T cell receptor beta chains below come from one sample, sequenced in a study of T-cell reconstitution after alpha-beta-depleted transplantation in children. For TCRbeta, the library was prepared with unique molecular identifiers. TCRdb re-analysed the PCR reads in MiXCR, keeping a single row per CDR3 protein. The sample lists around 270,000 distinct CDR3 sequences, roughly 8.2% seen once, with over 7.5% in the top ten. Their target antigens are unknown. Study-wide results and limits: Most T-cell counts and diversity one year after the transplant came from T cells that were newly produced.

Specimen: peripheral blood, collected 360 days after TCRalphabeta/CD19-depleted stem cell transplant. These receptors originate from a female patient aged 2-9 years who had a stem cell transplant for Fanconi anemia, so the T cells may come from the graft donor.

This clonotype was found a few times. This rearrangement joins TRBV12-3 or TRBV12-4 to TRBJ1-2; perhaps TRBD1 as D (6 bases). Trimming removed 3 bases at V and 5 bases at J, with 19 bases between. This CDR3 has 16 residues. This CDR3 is CASSFSHGGRHYGYTF. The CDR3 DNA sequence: TGTGCCAGCAGTTTTTCTCATGGGGGCAGACATTATGGCTACACCTTC.

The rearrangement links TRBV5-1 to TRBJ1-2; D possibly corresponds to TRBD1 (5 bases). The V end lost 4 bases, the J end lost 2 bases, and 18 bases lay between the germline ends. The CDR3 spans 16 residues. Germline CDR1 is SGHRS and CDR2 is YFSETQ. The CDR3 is CASSPRGRGPNYGYTF. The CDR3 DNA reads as TGCGCCAGCAGCCCACGGGGTCGGGGCCCAAACTATGGCTACACCTTC. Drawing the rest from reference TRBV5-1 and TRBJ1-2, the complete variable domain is KAGVTQTPRYLIKTRGQQVTLSCSPISGHRSVSWYQQTPGQGLQFLFEYFSETQRNKGNFPGRFSGRQFSNSRSEMNVSTLELGDSALYLCASSPRGRGPNYGYTFGSGTRLTVV.

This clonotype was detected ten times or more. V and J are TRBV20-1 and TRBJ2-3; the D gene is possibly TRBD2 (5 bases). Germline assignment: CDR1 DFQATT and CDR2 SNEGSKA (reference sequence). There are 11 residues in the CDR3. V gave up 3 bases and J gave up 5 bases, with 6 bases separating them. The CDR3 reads CSASREDTQYF. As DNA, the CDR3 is TGCAGTGCTAGTCGGGAAGATACGCAGTATTTT.

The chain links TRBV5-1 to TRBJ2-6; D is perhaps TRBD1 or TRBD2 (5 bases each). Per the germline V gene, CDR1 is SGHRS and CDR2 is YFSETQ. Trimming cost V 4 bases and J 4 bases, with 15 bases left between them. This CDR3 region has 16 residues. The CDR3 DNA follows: TGCGCCAGCAGCCTCGCGTGGGGGTCAGGGGCCAACGTCCTGACTTTC. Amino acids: CASSLAWGSGANVLTF.